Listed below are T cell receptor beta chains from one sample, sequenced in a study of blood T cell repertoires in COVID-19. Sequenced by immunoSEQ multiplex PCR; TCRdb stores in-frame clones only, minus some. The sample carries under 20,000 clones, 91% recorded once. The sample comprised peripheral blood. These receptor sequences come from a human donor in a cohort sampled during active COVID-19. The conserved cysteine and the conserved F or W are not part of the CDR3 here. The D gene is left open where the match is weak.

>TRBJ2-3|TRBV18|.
ASSLGGASTDTQY
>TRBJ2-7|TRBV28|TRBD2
ASRPAGATGSYEQY
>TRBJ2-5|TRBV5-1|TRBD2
ASAALAGVRSEETQY
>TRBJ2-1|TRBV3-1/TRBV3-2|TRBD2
ASSRTSGNSYNEQF
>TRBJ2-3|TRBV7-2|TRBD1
ASSLAQGRGTDTQY
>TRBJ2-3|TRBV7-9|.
ASSLPPVDTQY
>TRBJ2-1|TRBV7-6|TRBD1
ASSLAIGTGLYNEQF
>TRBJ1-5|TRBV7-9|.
ASSLRGQPQH
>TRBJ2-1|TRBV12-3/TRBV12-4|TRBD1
ATRQGAANEQF
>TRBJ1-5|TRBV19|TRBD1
ASISRTGGLQPQH
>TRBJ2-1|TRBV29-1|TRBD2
SVETSGGVYNEQF
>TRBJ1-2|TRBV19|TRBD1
ASSISRDRVFNYGYT
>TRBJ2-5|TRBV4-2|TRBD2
ASSPSSGNQETQY
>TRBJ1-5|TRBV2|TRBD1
ASTLGQAGGSNQPQH
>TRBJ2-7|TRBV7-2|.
ASSLPMRQDAYEQY
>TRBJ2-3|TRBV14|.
ASSLRLIPDTQY
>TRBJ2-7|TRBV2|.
ASSEVRGTYEQY
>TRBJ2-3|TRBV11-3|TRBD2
ASSSPLAGGPADTQY
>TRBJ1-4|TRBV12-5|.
ASGPQGVAGEKLF
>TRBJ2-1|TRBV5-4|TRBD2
ASSLAYGTRGFDEQF
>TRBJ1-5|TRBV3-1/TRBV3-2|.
ASSLGGDQPQH
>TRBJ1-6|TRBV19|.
ASSHGQWSSYNSPLH
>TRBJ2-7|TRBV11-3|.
ASSPRTTGISNEQY
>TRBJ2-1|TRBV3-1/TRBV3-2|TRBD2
ASSGAAGGTYNEQF
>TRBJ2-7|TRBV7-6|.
ASSPNAGKREQY
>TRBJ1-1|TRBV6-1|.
ASSESPFRTEAF
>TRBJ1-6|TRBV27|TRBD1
ASSFAGTGGSPLH
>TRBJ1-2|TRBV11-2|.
ASSSLGAGYGYT
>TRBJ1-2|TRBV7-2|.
ASSSVPYGYT
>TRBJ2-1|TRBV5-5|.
ASSLRQGTGNEQF
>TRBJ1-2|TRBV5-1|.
ASSFNSLYGYT
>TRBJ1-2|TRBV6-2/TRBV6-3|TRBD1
ASSYSVTGGPRGYT
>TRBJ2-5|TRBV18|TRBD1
ASSPLPSTGGQETQY
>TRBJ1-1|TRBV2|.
ASNTGTTLLNTEAF
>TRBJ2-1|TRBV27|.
ASSLNSLGWNEQF
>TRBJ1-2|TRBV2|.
ASRRPAENYGYT
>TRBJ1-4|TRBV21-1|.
ASSSEPYNEKLF
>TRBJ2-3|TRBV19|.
ASSIVGGDTQY
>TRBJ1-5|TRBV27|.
ASSSDRMQPQH
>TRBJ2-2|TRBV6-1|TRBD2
ASSALAGGNTGELF
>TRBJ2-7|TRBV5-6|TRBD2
ASSFRTSHEQY
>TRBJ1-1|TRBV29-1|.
SVDRGYTEAF
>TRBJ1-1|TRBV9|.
ASSVQTNTEAF
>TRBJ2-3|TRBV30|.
AWERAASFSTDTQY
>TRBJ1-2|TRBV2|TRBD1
ASSMGQGALGYT
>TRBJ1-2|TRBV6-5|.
ASSYRGSNYGYT
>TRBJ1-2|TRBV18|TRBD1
ASSPLTGEGYT
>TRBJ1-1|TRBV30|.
AWGAGVNTEAF
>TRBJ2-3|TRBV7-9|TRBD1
ASSTANGTGAYTQY
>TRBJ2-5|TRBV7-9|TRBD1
ASSKQGARGETQY
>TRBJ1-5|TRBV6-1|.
ASSEPTVQPQH
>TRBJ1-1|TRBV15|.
ATSSKVNTEAF
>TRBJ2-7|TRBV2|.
ASNYLASQGEQY
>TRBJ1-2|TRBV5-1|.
ASSLGQLNYGYT
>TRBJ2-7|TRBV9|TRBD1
ASSPGTGTAYEQY
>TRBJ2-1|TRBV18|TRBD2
ASSAGGPWQF
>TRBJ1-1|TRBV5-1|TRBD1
ASSPGQGETEAF
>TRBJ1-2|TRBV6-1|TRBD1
ASSDDRELNYGYT
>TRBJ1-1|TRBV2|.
ASSTQVWTEAF
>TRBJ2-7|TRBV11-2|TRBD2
ASSLTESGSDEQY